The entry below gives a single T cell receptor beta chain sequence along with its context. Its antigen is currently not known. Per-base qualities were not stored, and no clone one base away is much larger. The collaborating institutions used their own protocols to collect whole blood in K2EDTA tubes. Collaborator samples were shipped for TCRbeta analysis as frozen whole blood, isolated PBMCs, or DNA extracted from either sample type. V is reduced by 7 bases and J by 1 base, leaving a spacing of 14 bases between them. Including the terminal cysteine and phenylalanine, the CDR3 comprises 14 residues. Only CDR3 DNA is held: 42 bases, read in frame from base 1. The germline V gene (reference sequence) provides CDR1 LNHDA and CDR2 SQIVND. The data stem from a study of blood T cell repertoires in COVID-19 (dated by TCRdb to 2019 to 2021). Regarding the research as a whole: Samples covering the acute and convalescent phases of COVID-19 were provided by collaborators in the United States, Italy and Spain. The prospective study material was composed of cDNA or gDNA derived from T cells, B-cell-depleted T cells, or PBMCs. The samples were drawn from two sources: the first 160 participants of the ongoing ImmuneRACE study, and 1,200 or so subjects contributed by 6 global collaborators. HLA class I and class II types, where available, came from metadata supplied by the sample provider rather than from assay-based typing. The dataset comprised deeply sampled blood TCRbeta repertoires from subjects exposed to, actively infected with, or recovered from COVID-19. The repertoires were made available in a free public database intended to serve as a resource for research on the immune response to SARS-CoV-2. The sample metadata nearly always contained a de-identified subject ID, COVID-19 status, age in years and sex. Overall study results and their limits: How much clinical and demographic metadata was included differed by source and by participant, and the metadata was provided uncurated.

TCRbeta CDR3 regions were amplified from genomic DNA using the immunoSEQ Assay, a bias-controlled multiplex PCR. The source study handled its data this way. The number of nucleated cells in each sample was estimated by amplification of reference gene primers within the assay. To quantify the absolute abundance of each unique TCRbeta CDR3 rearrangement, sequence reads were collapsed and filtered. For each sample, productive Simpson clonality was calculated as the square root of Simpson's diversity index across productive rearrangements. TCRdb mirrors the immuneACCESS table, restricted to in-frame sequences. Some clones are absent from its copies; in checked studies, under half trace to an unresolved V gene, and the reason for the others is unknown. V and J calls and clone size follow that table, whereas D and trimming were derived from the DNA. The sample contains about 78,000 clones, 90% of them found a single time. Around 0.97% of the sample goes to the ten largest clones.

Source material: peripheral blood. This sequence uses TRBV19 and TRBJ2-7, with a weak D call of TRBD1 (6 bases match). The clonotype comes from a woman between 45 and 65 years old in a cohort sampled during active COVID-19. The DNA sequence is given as TGTGCCAGTAAGGGACAAAGGGGGTCCTACGAGCAGTACTTC. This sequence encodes CASKGQRGSYEQYF.